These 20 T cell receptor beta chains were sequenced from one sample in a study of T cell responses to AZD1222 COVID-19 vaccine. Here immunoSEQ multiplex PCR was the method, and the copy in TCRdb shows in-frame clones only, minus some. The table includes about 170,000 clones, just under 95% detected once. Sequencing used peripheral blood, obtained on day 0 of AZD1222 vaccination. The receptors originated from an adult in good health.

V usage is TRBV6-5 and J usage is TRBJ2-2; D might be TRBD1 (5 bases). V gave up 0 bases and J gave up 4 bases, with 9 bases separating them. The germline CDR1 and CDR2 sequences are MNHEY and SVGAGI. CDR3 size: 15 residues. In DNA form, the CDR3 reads TGTGCCAGCAGTTACTCGAAAGGGGCCACCGGGGAGCTGTTTTTT. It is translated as CASSYSKGATGELFF.

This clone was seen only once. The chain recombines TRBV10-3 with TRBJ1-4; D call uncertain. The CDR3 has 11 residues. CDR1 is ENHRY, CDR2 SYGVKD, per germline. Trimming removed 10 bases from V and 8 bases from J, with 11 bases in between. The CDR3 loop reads CATGMAEKLFF. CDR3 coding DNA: TGTGCCACCGGGATGGCCGAAAAACTGTTTTTT.

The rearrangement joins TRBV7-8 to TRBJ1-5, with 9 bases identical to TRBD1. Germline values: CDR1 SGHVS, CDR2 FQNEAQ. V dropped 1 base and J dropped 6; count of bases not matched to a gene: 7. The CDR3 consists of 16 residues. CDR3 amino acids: CASSLEGTGWVQPQHF. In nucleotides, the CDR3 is TGTGCCAGCAGCTTAGAGGGGACAGGGTGGGTTCAGCCCCAGCATTTT.

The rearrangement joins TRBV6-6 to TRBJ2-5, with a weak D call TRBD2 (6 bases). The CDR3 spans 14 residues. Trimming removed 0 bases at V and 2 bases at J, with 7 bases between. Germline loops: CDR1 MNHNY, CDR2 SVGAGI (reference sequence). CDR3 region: CASSYSGGQETQYF. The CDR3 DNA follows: TGTGCCAGCAGTTACTCCGGGGGACAAGAGACCCAGTACTTC.

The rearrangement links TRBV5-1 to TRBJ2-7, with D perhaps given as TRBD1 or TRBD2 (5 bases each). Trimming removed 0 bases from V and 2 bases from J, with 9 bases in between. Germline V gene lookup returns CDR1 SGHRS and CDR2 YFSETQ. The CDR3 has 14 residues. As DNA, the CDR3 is TGCGCCAGCAGCTTGGCCGGGGCCCCCTACGAGCAGTACTTC. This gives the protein CASSLAGAPYEQYF.

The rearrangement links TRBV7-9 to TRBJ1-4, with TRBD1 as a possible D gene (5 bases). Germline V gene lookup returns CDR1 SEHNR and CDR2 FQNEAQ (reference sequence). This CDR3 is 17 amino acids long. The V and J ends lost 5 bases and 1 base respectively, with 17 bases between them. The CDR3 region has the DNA TGTGCCAGCAGCCCTCTCTCGGGGCATGGAACTAATGAAAAACTGTTTTTT. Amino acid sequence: CASSPLSGHGTNEKLFF.

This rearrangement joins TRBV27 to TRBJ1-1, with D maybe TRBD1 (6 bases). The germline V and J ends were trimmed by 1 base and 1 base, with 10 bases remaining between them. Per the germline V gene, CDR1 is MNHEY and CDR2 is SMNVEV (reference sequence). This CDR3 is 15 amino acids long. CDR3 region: CASSLYRQANTEAFF. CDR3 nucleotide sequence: TGTGCCAGCAGTTTATACCGACAGGCGAACACTGAAGCTTTCTTT.

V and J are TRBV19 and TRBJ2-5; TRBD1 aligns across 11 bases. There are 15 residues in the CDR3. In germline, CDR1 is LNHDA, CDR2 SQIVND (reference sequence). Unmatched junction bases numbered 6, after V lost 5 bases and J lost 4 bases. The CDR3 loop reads CASSWPDRGRETQYF. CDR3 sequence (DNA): TGTGCCAGTAGTTGGCCGGACAGGGGGCGAGAGACCCAGTACTTC. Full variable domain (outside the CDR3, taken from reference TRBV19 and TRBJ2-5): DGGITQSPKYLFRKEGQNVTLSCEQNLNHDAMYWYRQDPGQGLRLIYYSQIVNDFQKGDIAEGYSVSREKKESFPLTVTSAQKNPTAFYLCASSWPDRGRETQYFGPGTRLLVL.

This CDR3 is CASTAWGIEQYF. DNA of the CDR3: TGTGCCAGCACCGCTTGGGGCATCGAGCAGTACTTC. The chain combines TRBV7-8 with TRBJ2-7; tentative D call: TRBD1 (5 bases). V was trimmed by 7 bases and J by 6 bases, leaving 13 bases between them. Germline-derived CDR1 and CDR2 are SGHVS and FQNEAQ. This CDR3 region has 12 residues.

CDR3 sequence (DNA): TGTGCCAGCAGCTTGGGGGGGGGACTAGCGGGAGTTGTGGACGAGCAGTACTTC. This encodes CASSLGGGLAGVVDEQYF. This chain joins TRBV5-4 and TRBJ2-7; 14 positions agree with TRBD2. V was pared by 0 bases and J by 5 bases, with 10 bases of the junction left unmatched. Looked up from germline, CDR1 is SGHNT and CDR2 is YYREEE (reference sequence). This CDR3 is 18 amino acids long. Looking up the rest from reference TRBV5-4 and TRBJ2-7 gives the full variable domain: ETGVTQSPTHLIKTRGQQVTLRCSSQSGHNTVSWYQQALGQGPQFIFQYYREEENGRGNFPPRFSGLQFPNYSSELNVNALELDDSALYLCASSLGGGLAGVVDEQYFGPGTRLTVT.

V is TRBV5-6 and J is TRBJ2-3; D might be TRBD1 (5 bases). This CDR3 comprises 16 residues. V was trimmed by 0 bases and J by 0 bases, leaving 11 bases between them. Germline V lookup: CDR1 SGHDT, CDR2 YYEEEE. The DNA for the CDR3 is TGTGCCAGCAGCTTGGGGTCAGGGATAAGCACAGATACGCAGTATTTT. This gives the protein CASSLGSGISTDTQYF.

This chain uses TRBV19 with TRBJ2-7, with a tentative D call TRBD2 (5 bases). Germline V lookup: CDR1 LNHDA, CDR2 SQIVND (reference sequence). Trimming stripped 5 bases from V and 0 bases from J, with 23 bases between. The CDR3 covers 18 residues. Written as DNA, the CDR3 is TGTGCCAGTAGTCCCCGTCCGGACTTTCCCCAGAGCTCCTACGAGCAGTACTTC. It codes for CASSPRPDFPQSSYEQYF.

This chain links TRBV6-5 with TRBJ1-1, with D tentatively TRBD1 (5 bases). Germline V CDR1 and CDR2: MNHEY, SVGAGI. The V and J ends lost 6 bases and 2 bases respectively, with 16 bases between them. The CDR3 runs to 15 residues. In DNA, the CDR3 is TGTGCCAGCAGCTCCCCGGGACCCGTTAACACTGAAGCTTTCTTT. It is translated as CASSSPGPVNTEAFF.

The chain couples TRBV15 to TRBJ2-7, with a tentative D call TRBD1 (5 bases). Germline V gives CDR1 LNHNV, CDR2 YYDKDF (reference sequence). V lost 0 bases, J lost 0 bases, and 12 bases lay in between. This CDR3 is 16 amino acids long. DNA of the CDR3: TGTGCCACCAGCAGAGATAAGGGGTATCTCTCCTACGAGCAGTACTTC. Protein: CATSRDKGYLSYEQYF.

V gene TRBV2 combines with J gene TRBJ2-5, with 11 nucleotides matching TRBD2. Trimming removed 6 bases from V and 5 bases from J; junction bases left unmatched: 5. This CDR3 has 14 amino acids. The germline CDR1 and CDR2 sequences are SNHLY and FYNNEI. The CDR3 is CASRVLAGVETQYF. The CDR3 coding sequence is TGTGCCAGCAGGGTACTAGCGGGGGTTGAGACCCAGTACTTC.

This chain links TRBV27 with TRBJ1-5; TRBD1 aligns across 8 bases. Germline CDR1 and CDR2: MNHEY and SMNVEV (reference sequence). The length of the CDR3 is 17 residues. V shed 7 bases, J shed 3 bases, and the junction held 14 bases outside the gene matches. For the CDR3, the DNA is TGTGCCAGCACCTTGAGTGGGCAGGGGGCGAACAATCAGCCCCAGCATTTT. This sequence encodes CASTLSGQGANNQPQHF.

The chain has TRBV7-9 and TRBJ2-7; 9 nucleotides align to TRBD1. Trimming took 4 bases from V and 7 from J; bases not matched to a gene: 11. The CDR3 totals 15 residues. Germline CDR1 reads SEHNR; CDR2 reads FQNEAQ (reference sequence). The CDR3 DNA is TGTGCCAGCAGCTCAGTACAGGGGGCAGGGTCTGAGCAGTACTTC. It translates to CASSSVQGAGSEQYF.

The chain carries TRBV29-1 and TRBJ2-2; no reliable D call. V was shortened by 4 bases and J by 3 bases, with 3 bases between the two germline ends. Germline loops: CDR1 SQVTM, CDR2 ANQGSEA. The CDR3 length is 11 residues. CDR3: CSVGYTGELFF. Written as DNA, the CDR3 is TGCAGCGTTGGGTACACCGGGGAGCTGTTTTTT.

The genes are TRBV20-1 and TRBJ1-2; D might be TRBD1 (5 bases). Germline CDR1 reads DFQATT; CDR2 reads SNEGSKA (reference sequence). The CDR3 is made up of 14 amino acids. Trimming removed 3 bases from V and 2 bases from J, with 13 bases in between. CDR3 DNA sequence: TGCAGTGCTAGTGCCGGGACGGGAAACTATGGCTACACCTTC. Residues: CSASAGTGNYGYTF.

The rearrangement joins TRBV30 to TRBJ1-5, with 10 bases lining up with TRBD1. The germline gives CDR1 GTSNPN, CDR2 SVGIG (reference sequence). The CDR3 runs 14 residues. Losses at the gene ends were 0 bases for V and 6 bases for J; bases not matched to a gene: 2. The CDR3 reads CAWSVDRGLQPQHF. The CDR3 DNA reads TGTGCCTGGAGTGTCGACAGGGGGCTTCAGCCCCAGCATTTT.